Below are 4 T cell receptor beta chains sequenced from a single sample in a study of CD8 T cells in Susac syndrome. The authors reverse transcribed 0.5 to 1 ug RNA with random hexamers. TCRdb reanalysed the immunoSEQ multiplex PCR reads using MiXCR and keeps one entry per CDR3 protein. The profile shows 120,000 or so distinct CDR3 sequences, about 94% of them singletons. The sample comprised CD8+ T cells from PBMCs. These receptors were taken from a human donor with Susac syndrome.

This clonotype occurred once. The rearrangement links TRBV5-6 to TRBJ1-5, with D possibly matching TRBD1 (5 bases). CDR1 is SGHDT and CDR2 is YYEEEE in the germline V gene. V was pared by 4 bases and J by 8 bases, with 13 bases between. The CDR3 covers 13 residues. The CDR3 region has the DNA TGTGCCAGCAGCATAGGACCGGGGGAGCCCCAGCATTTT. As protein: CASSIGPGEPQHF.

DNA of the CDR3: TGTGCCAGCAGCTGGACAGGGGAGGATGGCTACACCTTC. Translation: CASSWTGEDGYTF. This sequence joins TRBV5-4 and TRBJ1-2, with 9 bases identical to TRBD1. With V trimmed by 3 bases and J by 6 bases, 3 bases remained unmatched. The germline CDR1 and CDR2 sequences are SGHNT and YYREEE (reference sequence). The length of the CDR3 is 13 residues.

The genes are TRBV27 and TRBJ2-1; unclear D gene. The CDR3 is made up of 16 amino acids. The germline V and J ends were trimmed by 5 bases and 0 bases, with 14 bases remaining between them. The germline V gene encodes CDR1 MNHEY and CDR2 SMNVEV (reference sequence). The CDR3 DNA reads TGTGCCAGCAGTCTCGCGGAACTGAGCTCCTACAATGAGCAGTTCTTC. It codes for CASSLAELSSYNEQFF.

The chain carries TRBV6-5 and TRBJ2-2; D unresolved. Trimming took off 2 bases at V and 4 bases at J, with 5 bases between the two ends. The CDR3 is 13 amino acids. Germline values: CDR1 MNHEY, CDR2 SVGAGI. The CDR3 sequence is CASSYGFTGELFF. The CDR3 DNA follows: TGTGCCAGCAGTTACGGGTTCACCGGGGAGCTGTTTTTT.